These 14 T cell receptor beta chains originate from one sample sequenced in a study of shared clonotypes between healthy human individuals. The data were produced by immunoSEQ multiplex PCR, yet TCRdb's version contains in-frame clones alone and is incomplete. Among about 1 million clones listed, more than 65% were seen once. The specimen sequenced was memory CD4+ T cells sorted from blood. This sample's subset: CD45RA-negative fraction. The receptor source for this set is a man between 18 and 35 years old in good health.

This clone showed up many times. The rearrangement joins TRBV4-1 to TRBJ1-2; 7 nucleotides agree with TRBD1. CDR3 size: 14 residues. CDR1 is MGHRA and CDR2 is YSYEKL in the germline V gene. V trimming: 0 bases; J trimming: 8 bases; junction bases outside the gene matches: 6. The chain's CDR3 is CASSQDLQGGGYTF. The CDR3 DNA reads as TGCGCCAGCAGCCAAGATCTCCAGGGGGGAGGCTACACCTTC.

The chain carries TRBV19 and TRBJ2-1, with TRBD2 matching 7 bases. V dropped 9 bases and J dropped 5; count of bases not matched to a gene: 13. The CDR3 spans 15 residues. Germline V CDR1 and CDR2: LNHDA, SQIVND (reference sequence). The CDR3 region is CASQSGEAGNNEQFF. The DNA of the CDR3 is TGTGCCAGCCAAAGCGGGGAAGCGGGGAACAATGAGCAGTTCTTC.

This clone was counted a few times. Here the CDR3 reads CSATPQFF. Written as DNA, the CDR3 is TGCAGTGCTACTCCCCAGTTCTTC. The chain combines TRBV20-1 with TRBJ2-1; D is undetermined. The V end lost 4 bases, the J end lost 13 bases, and 5 bases lay between the germline ends. The CDR3 sequence is 8 residues long. The germline V gene has CDR1 DFQATT and CDR2 SNEGSKA (reference sequence).

The chain links TRBV19 to TRBJ2-2; 7 bases agree with TRBD1. The CDR3 extends over 15 amino acids. The germline gives CDR1 LNHDA, CDR2 SQIVND (reference sequence). The J segment lost 0 bases and the V segment lost 5 bases, leaving 3 bases of the junction unmatched. DNA for the CDR3: TGTGCCAGTAGTCAGGGGACAGCGAACACCGGGGAGCTGTTTTTT. Its translation: CASSQGTANTGELFF.

The V gene is TRBV28, the J gene TRBJ2-3; perhaps TRBD1 as D (5 bases). The CDR3 is 15 residues long. V was shortened by 6 bases and J by 0 bases, with 13 bases between the two germline ends. In germline, CDR1 is MDHEN, CDR2 SYDVKM. The CDR3 region has the DNA TGTGCCAGCAGCGATACGACAGAGAGCACAGATACGCAGTATTTT. It is translated as CASSDTTESTDTQYF.

This chain connects TRBV30 to TRBJ2-5; D not resolved. The CDR3 is 12 amino acids. V lost 1 base and J lost 5, with 8 bases in between. The germline V gene has CDR1 GTSNPN and CDR2 SVGIG (reference sequence). CDR3 coding DNA: TGTGCCTGGAGTGATCGGCGGGAGACCCAGTACTTC. This encodes CAWSDRRETQYF.

J is TRBJ2-7 and V is TRBV10-3, with D perhaps matching TRBD2 (5 bases). The CDR3 runs to 13 residues. Germline CDR1 reads ENHRY; CDR2 reads SYGVKD. The V end lost 8 bases, the J end lost 0 bases, and 11 bases lay between the germline ends. The CDR3 protein is CAIGASTSYEQYF. The CDR3 bases are TGTGCCATCGGTGCTAGCACCTCCTACGAGCAGTACTTC.

Here the CDR3 reads CASSQPGTKGQETQYF. As DNA, the CDR3 is TGCGCCAGCAGCCAGCCGGGGACTAAAGGCCAAGAGACCCAGTACTTC. The rearrangement uses TRBV4-1 and TRBJ2-5; 7 bases match TRBD2. Germline V gives CDR1 MGHRA, CDR2 YSYEKL. CDR3 length: 16 residues. After removal of 3 bases from V and 1 base from J, the junction contained 8 bases not matched to a gene.

The CDR3 spells CAWRESKETQYF. In DNA, the CDR3 is TGTGCCTGGAGAGAGTCCAAAGAGACCCAGTACTTC. The V gene is TRBV30, the J gene TRBJ2-5; no reliable D call. V was pared by 3 bases and J by 3 bases, with 8 bases between. The CDR3 contains 12 residues. Germline V CDR1 and CDR2: GTSNPN, SVGIG (reference sequence).

On this clone: One end of the junction fails to match germline, which may point to a read error. V is TRBV7-7 and J is TRBJ2-5, with a possible D match to TRBD2 (6 bases). Germline CDR1 is SSHAT and CDR2 is FNYEAQ (reference sequence). This CDR3 is 13 amino acids long. The CDR3 nucleotides are TGTGCTAGCAGCTTATGGGGAGGAGAGACCCAGTACTTC. Translated, it gives CASSLWGGETQYF.

The chain employs TRBV29-1 and TRBJ1-1; D is uncertain. The V and J ends lost 0 bases and 5 bases respectively, with 7 bases between them. The CDR3 loop spans 12 amino acids. CDR1 and CDR2 from the germline V gene are SQVTM and ANQGSEA. CDR3 region: CSVEEARTEAFF. The CDR3 DNA reads TGCAGCGTTGAAGAGGCGAGAACTGAAGCTTTCTTT.

The CDR3, as DNA: TGTGCCAGCAGCCAACCGAGACAGGGGGCTTACGAGCAGTACTTC. Translated, it gives CASSQPRQGAYEQYF. The chain couples TRBV5-8 to TRBJ2-7, with TRBD1 matching over 10 bases. J gave up 4 bases and V 4 bases, and 8 bases lay outside the gene matches. Germline CDR1 SGHTS, CDR2 YDEGEE. The CDR3 loop spans 15 amino acids. Looking up the rest from reference TRBV5-8 and TRBJ2-7 gives the full variable domain: EAGVTQSPTHLIKTRGQQATLRCSPISGHTSVYWYQQALGLGLQFLLWYDEGEERNRGNFPPRFSGRQFPNYSSELNVNALELEDSALYLCASSQPRQGAYEQYFGPGTRLTVT.

Points on this clone: An end of the junction does not agree with germline; a read error may underlie this. The V call is TRBV6-1, the J call TRBJ2-7; 10 positions agree with TRBD1. This CDR3 comprises 12 residues. Germline-derived CDR1 and CDR2 are MNHNS and SASEGT. In nucleotides, the CDR3 is TGTGCCAGCCTCGAACCCGGACAGGGGGTAGACTTC. Translating it yields CASLEPGQGVDF.

The V call is TRBV11-2, the J call TRBJ1-1; possibly TRBD1 for D (5 bases). CDR3 length: 17 amino acids. Trimming removed 2 bases from V and 4 bases from J, with 20 bases in between. Germline V gene sequence: CDR1 SGHAT, CDR2 FQNNGV. The CDR3 nucleotides read TGTGCCAGCAGCTTAAATCCAGGGACCTCGATAGGCACTGAAGCTTTCTTT. As protein: CASSLNPGTSIGTEAFF.